The rows below give T cell receptor beta chains drawn from one sample of a study of blood T cells in healthy people across ages. TCRdb re-analysed the 5' RACE reads in MiXCR, keeping a single row per CDR3 protein. The sample includes hundreds of thousands of distinct CDR3 sequences, about 30% of them seen just once. The sample taken for sequencing was blood. The source of these receptors is a woman older than 75 in good health. CDR3s include the opening cysteine and the closing phenylalanine or tryptophan. Fields, in order: V gene, J gene, CDR3 length, CDR3 protein.

v_gene: TRBV4-1; j_gene: TRBJ1-2; len: 14; CDR3aa: CASSPGPGRRGYTF
v_gene: TRBV20-1; j_gene: TRBJ1-4; len: 12; CDR3aa: CSAVGTGGKLFF
v_gene: TRBV30; j_gene: TRBJ2-3; len: 16; CDR3aa: CAWSVRAGGFTDTQYF
v_gene: TRBV2; j_gene: TRBJ1-5; len: 14; CDR3aa: CASSGGVGNQPQHF
v_gene: TRBV4-3; j_gene: .; len: 14; CDR3aa: CASSQDWQSGEQYF
v_gene: TRBV2; j_gene: TRBJ2-1; len: 14; CDR3aa: CASTTLATLGEQFF
v_gene: TRBV7-9; j_gene: TRBJ1-1; len: 13; CDR3aa: CASSLVFNTEAFF
v_gene: TRBV28; j_gene: TRBJ1-6; len: 16; CDR3aa: CASSLLRTANNSPLHF
v_gene: TRBV6-6; j_gene: TRBJ1-6; len: 15; CDR3aa: CASSYEAGNNSPLHF
v_gene: TRBV30; j_gene: TRBJ2-3; len: 17; CDR3aa: CAWRQPSWTGSTDTQYF
v_gene: TRBV6-2/TRBV6-3; j_gene: TRBJ1-2; len: 13; CDR3aa: CASSRLENYGYTF
v_gene: TRBV28; j_gene: TRBJ2-3; len: 15; CDR3aa: CASRTIFDREDTQYF
v_gene: TRBV9; j_gene: TRBJ2-3; len: 15; CDR3aa: CASSVDGGNADTQYF
v_gene: TRBV15; j_gene: TRBJ1-4; len: 15; CDR3aa: CATSLSGQGLEKLFF